Each of the 30 T cell receptor beta chains below was sequenced from the same sample in a study of blood T cells in healthy people across ages. A second 7 to 11 cycle PCR used barcoded and J-beta primers. TCRdb re-derived calls from the 5' RACE reads in MiXCR, one entry per CDR3 protein. The sample holds 1 million to 1.2 million distinct CDR3 sequences, less than 45% seen once. Sequencing used blood. The receptors come from a young man in good health.

Here the CDR3 reads CATSESRDPQNIQYF. For the CDR3, the DNA is TGTGCCACCAGTGAGTCCCGGGACCCCCAAAACATTCAGTACTTC. The chain is built from TRBV24-1 and TRBJ2-4, with D perhaps being TRBD1 or TRBD2 (5 bases each). V was trimmed by 4 bases and J by 5 bases, leaving 14 bases between them. The CDR3 runs to 15 residues. CDR1 is KGHDR, CDR2 SFDVKD, per germline.

This chain connects TRBV6-1 to TRBJ2-1; D unresolved. The length of the CDR3 is 11 residues. The germline V and J ends were trimmed by 10 bases and 3 bases, with 7 bases remaining between them. Germline V gene data show CDR1 as MNHNS and CDR2 as SASEGT. The CDR3 is CAINFYNEQFF. The CDR3 DNA follows: TGTGCCATCAACTTCTACAATGAGCAGTTCTTC.

Concerning this clonotype itself: The limits of the CDR3 on the DNA are not certain, so only TCRdb's listed CDR3 is given. V is TRBV6-5 and J is TRBJ2-1. Including both end residues, the CDR3 is 14 amino acids long. CDR1 is MNHEY and CDR2 is SVGAGI in the germline V gene. The CDR3 loop reads CASSTSRDIDEQFF.

At least ten counts were recorded for this clonotype. CDR3 sequence (DNA): TGTGCCAGCAGTTACTCGACGGCGGAAGATACGCAGTATTTT. Protein: CASSYSTAEDTQYF. The chain carries TRBV6-5 and TRBJ2-3; no clear D. CDR3 size: 14 residues. In germline, CDR1 is MNHEY, CDR2 SVGAGI. The V gene lost 0 bases and the J gene lost 5 bases, with 9 bases spanning the gap.

This rearrangement joins TRBV3-1 to TRBJ1-2; 8 nucleotides match TRBD1. The CDR3 is 13 amino acids. Germline V CDR1 and CDR2: LGHDT, YNNKEL (reference sequence). V dropped 8 bases and J dropped 3; count of bases not matched to a gene: 5. CDR3 sequence reads: CASGTGGDYGYTF. As DNA, the CDR3 is TGTGCCAGCGGAACAGGGGGGGACTATGGCTACACCTTC.

The gene calls are TRBV3-1 and TRBJ2-3; D may be TRBD1 or TRBD2 (6 bases each). CDR3 length: 14 amino acids. V was clipped by 11 bases and J by 0 bases, with 15 bases between them. The germline gives CDR1 LGHDT, CDR2 YNNKEL (reference sequence). CDR3 in amino acids: CAGHGGHSTDTQYF. DNA for the CDR3: TGTGCCGGCCACGGGGGACACAGCACAGATACGCAGTATTTT.

The J gene is TRBJ1-1, the V gene TRBV14; possibly TRBD1 for D (5 bases). Germline values: CDR1 SGHDN, CDR2 FVKESK. V was clipped by 4 bases and J by 6 bases, with 18 bases between them. The CDR3 is made up of 15 amino acids. CDR3 bases: TGTGCCAGCAGCCCTCTTCGCAGGGTTGGATCTGAAGCTTTCTTT. It yields the protein CASSPLRRVGSEAFF.

This clonotype was seen a few times. V gene TRBV24-1 combines with J gene TRBJ2-3; D is unresolved. Germline loops: CDR1 KGHDR, CDR2 SFDVKD. The CDR3 runs 13 residues. The ends were cut back, 3 bases at V and 2 bases at J, with 5 bases in the middle. Here the CDR3 reads CATSDLHTDTQYF. CDR3 DNA sequence: TGTGCCACCAGTGATCTTCACACAGATACGCAGTATTTT.

The chain carries TRBV6-2 or TRBV6-3 and TRBJ1-4; TRBD1 is a possible D gene (5 bases). Trimming left V 5 bases short and J 8 bases short, with 24 bases between. This CDR3 spans 17 amino acids. Germline-derived CDR1 and CDR2 are MNHEY and SVGEGT. For the CDR3, the DNA is TGTGCCAGCAGTCCCCGATTTACACTCTCCGAGGGGGAAAAACTGTTTTTT. Protein sequence: CASSPRFTLSEGEKLFF.

The chain combines TRBV20-1 with TRBJ2-3, with 7 bases lining up with TRBD1. Germline V gene data show CDR1 as DFQATT and CDR2 as SNEGSKA (reference sequence). The CDR3 loop spans 15 amino acids. Unmatched junction bases numbered 9, after V lost 4 bases and J lost 2 bases. The CDR3 nucleotides read TGCAGTGCTACGGAAACCGGGACAGACACAGATACGCAGTATTTT. It encodes CSATETGTDTDTQYF.

The V and J genes are TRBV20-1 and TRBJ1-1; TRBD1 matches 8 bases. The CDR3 extends over 13 amino acids. Germline values: CDR1 DFQATT, CDR2 SNEGSKA (reference sequence). The J segment lost 7 bases and the V segment lost 3 bases, leaving 7 bases of the junction unmatched. The CDR3 reads CSASPPDRGEAFF. CDR3 sequence (DNA): TGCAGTGCTAGCCCCCCAGACAGGGGTGAAGCTTTCTTT.

The chain employs TRBV10-3 and TRBJ1-2; D gene unclear. CDR3 size: 13 residues. Between the trimmed V and J ends, which lost 2 bases and 3 bases, there was a span of 7 bases. The germline gives CDR1 ENHRY, CDR2 SYGVKD. CDR3 sequence: CAISENAYYGYTF. DNA of the CDR3: TGTGCCATCAGTGAGAACGCCTACTATGGCTACACCTTC.

Only a few counts were recorded for this clonotype. The J gene is TRBJ2-3, the V gene TRBV18; D is perhaps TRBD2 (7 bases). Germline loops: CDR1 KGHSH, CDR2 LQKENI. The CDR3 runs to 18 residues. V was pared by 1 base and J by 2 bases, with 19 bases between. Here the CDR3 reads CASSPRYWRGHTTDTQYF. Here the CDR3 DNA reads TGTGCCAGCTCACCACGCTACTGGCGGGGGCATACCACAGATACGCAGTATTTT.

This rearrangement joins TRBV7-6 to TRBJ2-7, with a tentative D call TRBD1 (6 bases). TRBJ2-5 matches the DNA end more closely, so the J call is doubtful. In germline, CDR1 is SGHVS, CDR2 FNYEAQ. This CDR3 has 14 residues. The CDR3 loop reads CASSKGVAEETQYF. Written as DNA, the CDR3 is TGTGCCAGCAGCAAGGGGGTTGCGGAGGAGACCCAGTACTTC.

The V gene is TRBV12-3 or TRBV12-4, the J gene TRBJ2-5; 15 nucleotides match TRBD2. The V and J ends lost 7 bases and 4 bases, in that order; junction bases with no gene match: 7. The CDR3 is 16 residues long. In DNA form, the CDR3 reads TGTGCCAGCAAGGGACTAGCGGGGGGTCCCCGAGAGACCCAGTACTTC. Residues: CASKGLAGGPRETQYF.

This clonotype was seen more than once but under ten times. The V call is TRBV5-1, the J call TRBJ2-3; no clear D gene. The V and J ends lost 0 bases and 2 bases respectively, with 19 bases between them. The CDR3 is 18 residues long. The V gene's germline CDR1 is SGHRS and CDR2 YFSETQ. CDR3 amino acids: CASSLGYRQGKSTDTQYF. CDR3 coding DNA: TGCGCCAGCAGCTTGGGTTACCGACAAGGAAAATCCACAGATACGCAGTATTTT.

The rearrangement joins TRBV20-1 to TRBJ1-1; 7 positions agree with TRBD1. CDR1 DFQATT and CDR2 SNEGSKA come from the germline V gene (reference sequence). The CDR3 length is 12 residues. V dropped 6 bases and J dropped 4; count of bases not matched to a gene: 5. DNA of the CDR3: TGCAGTGCGGTCCCAGGGGGCACTGAAGCTTTCTTT. Its protein product is CSAVPGGTEAFF.

The chain recombines TRBV25-1 with TRBJ2-3, with D possibly TRBD1 on 5 matching bases. The CDR3 extends over 12 amino acids. V lost 4 bases and J lost 8, with 10 bases in between. From germline, CDR1 is MGHDK and CDR2 SYGVNS. CDR3 residues: CASSGEQATQYF. The CDR3 nucleotides read TGTGCCAGCAGTGGCGAACAGGCTACGCAGTATTTT. The entire variable domain, with the rest obtained from reference TRBV25-1 and TRBJ2-3, is as follows: EADIYQTPRYLVIGTGKKITLECSQTMGHDKMYWYQQDPGMELHLIHYSYGVNSTEKGDLSSESTVSRIRTEHFPLTLESARPSHTSQYLCASSGEQATQYFGPGTRLTVL.

There are a few counts of this clonotype. This chain joins TRBV20-1 and TRBJ2-3; TRBD2 matches at 13 bases. Germline-derived CDR1 and CDR2 are DFQATT and SNEGSKA (reference sequence). The CDR3 spans 15 residues. Germline trimming cut 5 bases from V and 6 bases from J; bases unmatched to any gene: 8. The CDR3 nucleotides read TGCAGTGCTCTTCTACTAGCGGGGGGGCGTGATACGCAGTATTTT. This encodes CSALLLAGGRDTQYF.

The V gene is TRBV20-1, the J gene TRBJ1-1; D possibly corresponds to TRBD1 (5 bases). The CDR3 runs 15 residues. Trimming pared 5 bases from V and 1 base from J, leaving 17 bases between. Germline-derived CDR1 and CDR2 are DFQATT and SNEGSKA (reference sequence). The CDR3: CSAHPLRGGNTEAFF. The CDR3 nucleotides read TGCAGTGCTCATCCGCTAAGGGGCGGGAACACTGAAGCTTTCTTT.

This clonotype was detected a few times. The chain links TRBV12-3 or TRBV12-4 to TRBJ2-7; D is unclear. CDR3 length equals 15 residues. The ends were cut back, 5 bases at V and 4 bases at J, with 18 bases in the middle. The DNA of the CDR3 is TGTGCCAGCAGTCCCCACTACCCCAAGAGGTACGAGCAGTACTTC. This gives the protein CASSPHYPKRYEQYF.

This chain joins TRBV20-1 and TRBJ2-1; D might be TRBD1 (6 bases). The CDR3 runs 14 residues. V was pared by 4 bases and J by 2 bases, with 12 bases between. The germline gives CDR1 DFQATT, CDR2 SNEGSKA (reference sequence). The chain's CDR3 is CSATSGQTYNEQFF. CDR3 in DNA: TGCAGTGCTACCTCCGGACAGACCTACAATGAGCAGTTCTTC.

Many counts were recorded for this clonotype. A read error may account for a junction end that differs from germline. V is TRBV2 and J is TRBJ1-2, with a weak D call TRBD1 (5 bases). Germline assignment: CDR1 SNHLY and CDR2 FYNNEI. The CDR3 totals 12 residues. CDR3 coding DNA: TGTGCCAGCAGTCAGGGAAACTCTGGCTACACCTTC. Protein product: CASSQGNSGYTF. Filled out from reference TRBV2 and TRBJ1-2, the complete variable domain reads EPEVTQTPSHQVTQMGQEVILRCVPISNHLYFYWYRQILGQKVEFLVSFYNNEISEKSEIFDDQFSVERPDGSNFTLKIRSTKLEDSAMYFCASSQGNSGYTFGSGTRLTVV.

DNA of the CDR3: TGTGCCAGCAGTCAAAGCCCCTCCAATGAGCAGTACTTC. It is translated as CASSQSPSNEQYF. The genes are TRBV6-2 or TRBV6-3 and TRBJ2-7, with unresolved D. The CDR3 consists of 13 residues. V lost 5 bases, J lost 7 bases, and 15 bases lay in between. Germline V gene data show CDR1 as MNHEY and CDR2 as SVGEGT.

This clonotype was detected many times. The chain uses TRBV10-3 and TRBJ2-3; D is undetermined. The germline V gene encodes CDR1 ENHRY and CDR2 SYGVKD. Trimming pared 4 bases from V and 0 bases from J, leaving 14 bases between. There are 16 residues in the CDR3. In DNA, the CDR3 is TGTGCCATCAGTGTTAAGAGAAGCTCTAGCACAGATACGCAGTATTTT. Protein product: CAISVKRSSSTDTQYF.

The sample holds a few counts of this clonotype. This chain uses TRBV20-1 with TRBJ2-1; 9 nucleotides agree with TRBD1. Germline assignment: CDR1 DFQATT and CDR2 SNEGSKA (reference sequence). This CDR3 spans 15 amino acids. Trimming at V came to 7 bases and at J to 10 bases, leaving 17 bases not matched to a gene. The CDR3 loop reads CSVSRGGTGSYEQFF. The DNA for the CDR3 is TGCAGTGTCTCACGAGGGGGGACAGGGTCGTACGAGCAGTTCTTC.

This chain links TRBV27 with TRBJ1-2; D is perhaps TRBD1 (5 bases). This CDR3 spans 15 amino acids. CDR1 is MNHEY and CDR2 is SMNVEV in the germline V gene (reference sequence). Trimming shortened V by 2 bases and J by 0 bases, and 10 bases separated the two germline ends. This chain's CDR3 is CASSLGQTTNYGYTF. Here the CDR3 DNA reads TGTGCCAGCAGTTTAGGACAAACCACTAACTATGGCTACACCTTC.

The chain recombines TRBV7-2 with TRBJ2-3; D unresolved. Per germline, CDR1 SGHTA and CDR2 FQGNSA. Trimming removed 1 base from V and 2 bases from J, with 10 bases in between. The CDR3 is made up of 15 amino acids. CDR3 loop: CASSLGVFDTDTQYF. CDR3 sequence (DNA): TGTGCCAGCAGCTTAGGCGTCTTTGACACAGATACGCAGTATTTT. The variable domain in full, with the rest retrieved from reference TRBV7-2 and TRBJ2-3, is GAGVSQSPSNKVTEKGKDVELRCDPISGHTALYWYRQSLGQGLEFLIYFQGNSAPDKSGLPSDRFSAERTGGSVSTLTIQRTQQEDSAVYLCASSLGVFDTDTQYFGPGTRLTVL.

CDR3 sequence: CSASFGDDEQFF. The CDR3 DNA reads as TGCAGTGCTAGTTTCGGGGACGATGAGCAGTTCTTC. The chain recombines TRBV20-1 with TRBJ2-1; D might be TRBD1 or TRBD2, each matching 5 bases. Germline CDR1 reads DFQATT; CDR2 reads SNEGSKA (reference sequence). This CDR3 has 12 amino acids. Trimming removed 3 bases from V and 8 bases from J, with 11 bases in between.

The V and J genes are TRBV29-1 and TRBJ1-1; D may be TRBD1 (5 bases). CDR1 SQVTM and CDR2 ANQGSEA come from the germline V gene. Deletions cut 4 bases from V and 4 bases from J, with 16 bases between. The CDR3 covers 14 residues. The CDR3 spells CSVVWGGVATEAFF. CDR3 sequence (DNA): TGCAGCGTTGTCTGGGGGGGAGTTGCCACTGAAGCTTTCTTT.